This T cell receptor (beta chain) was profiled in a study of blood T cell repertoires in COVID-19. V lost 2 bases and J 0 bases, leaving 13 bases between the germline ends. Looked up from germline, CDR1 is MNHEY and CDR2 is SVGAGI. This CDR3 region has 16 residues. Produced via immunoSEQ multiplex PCR; TCRdb's table is partial and in-frame only. Counted here are approximately 170,000 clones, around 80% occurring once; the ten biggest clones make up roughly a fifth. Sequencing was performed on peripheral blood. The chain employs TRBV6-5 and TRBJ1-1, with D possibly being TRBD1 (5 bases). This sequence was found in a woman aged 80 or older with acute or convalescent COVID-19. DNA for the CDR3: TGTGCCAGCAGTTACCTAGGGGTAGGCTTGAACACTGAAGCTTTCTTT. The encoded protein is CASSYLGVGLNTEAFF.